This entry is about one T cell receptor beta chain. The data originate from a study of blood T cell repertoires in COVID-19. Sequencing was performed with immunoSEQ multiplex PCR; in TCRdb, only in-frame clones are kept and a portion is missing. The sample has 48,000 or so clones; over 75% are singletons. Trimming removed 2 bases from V and 2 bases from J, with 8 bases in between. This CDR3 is built from 14 residues. Germline CDR1 reads SGHRS; CDR2 reads YFSETQ. Sequencing used peripheral blood. The chain carries TRBV5-1 and TRBJ1-3; D unclear. The receptor's source is a woman aged 80 or over with COVID-19, enrolled during active disease. CDR3 in DNA: TGCGCCAGCAGCTTCAGTGCCCCTGGAAACACCATATATTTT. Its protein product is CASSFSAPGNTIYF.